This T cell receptor (beta chain) emerged from a study of blood T cell repertoires in COVID-19. About the research overall: The origin of the acute and convalescent COVID-19 samples was the United States, Italy and Spain. T cells, B-cell-depleted T cells, or PBMCs supplied cDNA or gDNA.

V lost 2 bases and J lost 5, with 11 bases in between. Germline CDR1 is SGHTS and CDR2 is YDEGEE. This CDR3 has 14 amino acids. Authors' analysis steps: For nucleated cells, counts were estimated from reference gene primer amplification. TCRdb's table, derived via immunoSEQ multiplex PCR, lists solely in-frame clones and lacks some. For V, J and clone size, that table is used; D and trimming come from the DNA. There are tens of thousands of clones in the sample; around 74% occur only once, and around 9.5% lies in the top ten. This clone was recorded once. The sequence derives from a human donor in a cohort sampled during active COVID-19. Sequencing was done on a sample of peripheral blood. The chain is built from TRBV5-8 and TRBJ1-5, with D possibly TRBD1 on 6 matching bases. The CDR3 sequence is CASSFRGGDQPQHF. Here the CDR3 DNA reads TGTGCCAGCAGCTTTAGGGGGGGGGATCAGCCCCAGCATTTT.